Detailed here is one T cell receptor beta chain. Its antigen is still unknown. TCRdb keeps only in-frame clones here, not all; method: immunoSEQ multiplex PCR. The data contain 9,500 to 15,000 clones, 93% of them singletons. The data originate from a study of graft-versus-host responses after intestinal transplantation. Study context: Every recipient had anti-thymocyte globulin induction and two to four years of tacrolimus plus steroids.

The germline V gene encodes CDR1 SGHDN and CDR2 FVKESK. V was clipped by 2 bases and J by 7 bases; unmatched bases: 1. CDR3 length: 12 residues. Study findings and constraints: Individuals carrying graft-donor T cell macrochimerism showed high graft-versus-host to host-versus-graft clonal ratios in allografts. Declining HvG levels early post-transplant were linked to peak circulating GvH clone levels. Among recipient marrow samples, GvH clones were found; some appeared first in ileum or blood.

This specimen was PBMCs, taken around 3.5 months after intestinal transplant. The sequence came from a human patient who received an intestinal transplant, so some T cells may come from the graft donor. The rearrangement links TRBV14 to TRBJ2-7, with 8 bases that match TRBD1. CDR3 in amino acids: CASSQTGGEQYF. The DNA of the CDR3 is TGTGCCAGCAGCCAAACAGGGGGAGAGCAGTACTTC.